Listed below are T cell receptor beta chains from one sample, sequenced in a study of blood T cell repertoires in COVID-19. TCRdb keeps only in-frame clones here, not all; method: immunoSEQ multiplex PCR. The sample includes under 130,000 clones, roughly 84% of them seen just once. The material sequenced was peripheral blood. The receptor set was obtained from a human donor in a cohort sampled during active COVID-19. CDR3s include the opening cysteine and the closing phenylalanine or tryptophan. The D gene is left open where the match is weak. The size field is filled for only some rows; it gives once, few, many or a size class.

v_call	clone_size	j_call	d_call	cdr3_length	cdr3_nt	cdr3_aa
TRBV13	NA	TRBJ2-7	TRBD2	14	TGTGCCAGCAGAAAAGCGGGGTTCGGGTACGAGCAGTACTTC	CASRKAGFGYEQYF
TRBV2	NA	TRBJ2-2	TRBD1	14	TGTGCCAGCGACAGGGAAACCGGCACCGGGGAGCTGTTTTTT	CASDRETGTGELFF
TRBV27	few	TRBJ2-1	TRBD2	15	TGTGCCAGCAGTTTGTTTAGCGGGATAGGCAATGAGCAGTTCTTC	CASSLFSGIGNEQFF
TRBV6-6	NA	TRBJ1-1	TRBD1	16	TGTGCCGAATCCGGAACAGGGGGCGCCAGGAACACTGAAGCTTTCTTT	CAESGTGGARNTEAFF
TRBV11-3	NA	TRBJ2-1	TRBD1	14	TGTGCCAGCAGCAAGGGACAGGGGTACAATGAGCAGTTCTTC	CASSKGQGYNEQFF
TRBV28	NA	TRBJ2-3	NA	14	TGTGCCAGCTCTTCCGGACAACGCACAGATACGCAGTATTTT	CASSSGQRTDTQYF
TRBV28	NA	TRBJ1-1	NA	16	TGTGCCAGCAGTGTGTGGGGCAGGCTAATGAACACTGAAGCTTTCTTT	CASSVWGRLMNTEAFF
TRBV7-6	few	TRBJ2-7	TRBD2	17	TGTGCCAGCAGCTTAGGGGCTACTAGCGGGGGGTTCGTCGAGCAGTACTTC	CASSLGATSGGFVEQYF
TRBV6-4	NA	TRBJ2-7	NA	12	TGTGCCAGCACGCCTCAGGGCTACGAGCAGTACTTC	CASTPQGYEQYF
TRBV21-1	NA	TRBJ2-7	NA	14	TGTGCCAGCAGCCCTTGGACTAGCGGACACGAGCAGTACTTC	CASSPWTSGHEQYF
TRBV24-1	NA	TRBJ2-3	NA	12	TGTGCCACCAGTGACCCACTAGATACGCAGTATTTT	CATSDPLDTQYF
TRBV4-2	NA	TRBJ1-5	TRBD1	17	TGTGCCAGCAGCCAAGAGGTCCAGGGGGCGACGGGCCAGCCCCAGCATTTT	CASSQEVQGATGQPQHF
TRBV28	NA	TRBJ1-2	NA	14	TGTGCCAGCAGTTCCGCTACCGGGGACTATGGCTACACCTTC	CASSSATGDYGYTF
TRBV7-3	NA	TRBJ2-2	TRBD1	13	TGTGCCAGCACCAGGGGGTCTTTCGGGGAGCTGTTTTTT	CASTRGSFGELFF
TRBV6-5	NA	TRBJ2-7	TRBD1	14	TGTGCCAGCAGTACGGACAGGGCCTCGTACGAGCAGTACTTC	CASSTDRASYEQYF
TRBV19	few	TRBJ1-2	TRBD1	14	TGTGCCAGTAGCACAACAACAGGGGACTATGGCTACACCTTC	CASSTTTGDYGYTF
TRBV27	NA	TRBJ2-1	TRBD2	17	TGTGCCAGCAGTTTACTCTCTACGGGAGGCTGGGGGAATGAGCAGTTCTTC	CASSLLSTGGWGNEQFF
TRBV5-1	few	TRBJ1-6	TRBD1	17	TGCGCCAGCAGCTTGATGACAGGGGACCTGGGGGGGTCACCCCTCCACTTT	CASSLMTGDLGGSPLHF
TRBV11-2	NA	TRBJ2-5	TRBD1	17	TGTGCCAGCAGCACCAGGACAGGGATACTTTACCAAGAGACCCAGTACTTC	CASSTRTGILYQETQYF
TRBV11-2	NA	TRBJ1-5	NA	13	TGTGCCAGCAGCTTAAACCGGGATCAGCCCCAGCATTTT	CASSLNRDQPQHF
TRBV7-2	NA	TRBJ2-1	NA	17	TGTGCCAGCAGCTTCTCACTTTTTGCTACGGGGTACAATGAGCAGTTCTTC	CASSFSLFATGYNEQFF
TRBV30	NA	TRBJ2-5	TRBD2	14	TGTGCGGCGACGGGGGGGCCAGGTGTAGAGACCCAGTACTTC	CAATGGPGVETQYF
TRBV5-4	NA	TRBJ2-2	NA	14	TGTGCCAGCAGGATCGACAGTTCCACCGAGGAGCTGTTTTTT	CASRIDSSTEELFF
TRBV13	NA	TRBJ2-7	TRBD2	15	TGTGCCAGCAGTCGCCGTAGCGGGGGGTCGTACGAGCAGTACTTC	CASSRRSGGSYEQYF
TRBV5-1	few	TRBJ2-7	TRBD1	14	TGCGCCAGCAGCTTGGGAACAGGGGGCTACGAGCAGTACTTC	CASSLGTGGYEQYF
TRBV18	NA	TRBJ1-1	NA	15	TGTGCCAGCTCACCACTGAAGACCGCAGTCGGCGGAGCTTTCTTT	CASSPLKTAVGGAFF
TRBV7-2	NA	TRBJ2-2	NA	13	TGTGCCAGCAGCCAATCCGGGACAGGGGAGCTGTTTTTT	CASSQSGTGELFF
TRBV4-2	NA	TRBJ2-1	TRBD2	16	TGTGCCAGCAGGACCGGGACTAGCGGGGGGAACAATGAGCAGTTCTTC	CASRTGTSGGNNEQFF
TRBV2	NA	TRBJ1-1	NA	12	TGTGCCAGCAGTGAACAGAACACTGAAGCTTTCTTT	CASSEQNTEAFF
TRBV21-1	once	TRBJ2-1	NA	17	TGTGCCAGCAGCTTACATACTAGCGGAGGGGCGCGCAATGAGCAGTTCTTC	CASSLHTSGGARNEQFF
TRBV5-1	NA	TRBJ1-3	NA	16	TGCGCCAGCAGCTTGGGGCCTCAGGGGCAGGGAAACACCATATATTTT	CASSLGPQGQGNTIYF
TRBV5-5	NA	TRBJ2-6	TRBD1	16	TGTGCCAGCAGTTCGGGGACAGGGTCTGGGGCCAACGTCCTGACTTTC	CASSSGTGSGANVLTF
TRBV29-1	NA	TRBJ1-1	TRBD1	13	TGCAGCGTAGCGGGACAGGGGAACACTGAAGCTTTCTTT	CSVAGQGNTEAFF
TRBV9	NA	TRBJ2-7	TRBD2	14	TGTGCCAGCAGCGGACTAGCGGGTTCCTACGAGCAGTACTTC	CASSGLAGSYEQYF
TRBV5-1	few	TRBJ2-2	NA	16	TGCGCCAGCAGCGCGCTGCAGGGGGGAATCACCGGGGAGCTGTTTTTT	CASSALQGGITGELFF
TRBV5-1	NA	TRBJ1-2	NA	15	TGCGCCAGCAGCTTGGAGGGCCCCGAGGGGGATGGCTACACCTTC	CASSLEGPEGDGYTF
TRBV19	NA	TRBJ2-7	TRBD2	15	TGTGCCAGTAGTATGGGAACTAGCGGATCCTACGAGCAGTACTTC	CASSMGTSGSYEQYF
TRBV19	NA	TRBJ2-1	TRBD2	15	TGTGCCAGTAGTTCACTAGCGGGGGGCCCCAATGAGCAGTTCTTC	CASSSLAGGPNEQFF
TRBV6-5	NA	TRBJ1-1	TRBD1	14	TGTGCCAGCAGACCGGACAGGGCGGGCACTGAAGCTTTCTTT	CASRPDRAGTEAFF
TRBV11-2	NA	TRBJ2-7	NA	12	TGTGCCAGCAGTCCCGACAGAAACGAGCAGTACTTC	CASSPDRNEQYF
TRBV4-3	NA	TRBJ2-7	TRBD2	16	TGCGCCAGCAGCCGATACGTGCTAGCGGGGTCGGACGAGCAGTACTTC	CASSRYVLAGSDEQYF
TRBV29-1	NA	TRBJ1-4	NA	14	TGCAGCGTTGATCTAGCGAATCCTAATGAAAAACTGTTTTTT	CSVDLANPNEKLFF